This is a list of T cell receptor beta chains from one sample in a study of response to subunit inactivated influenza vaccine. TCRdb re-analysed the RT-PCR reads in MiXCR, keeping a single row per CDR3 protein. The top ten clones hold approximately 13% of a sample with 150,000 to 200,000 distinct CDR3 sequences, roughly a tenth of them seen once. The sample was non-naive T cells sorted from PBMCs, taken 35 to 45 days after vaccination. The receptor set was obtained from a man aged 50 to 59 who received an inactivated influenza vaccine. The CDR3 runs from the conserved cysteine through the conserved F or W. D genes are given only for firm matches. Size values are once, few and many counts, or a class for expanded clones, and some rows have none.

>-|-|TRBV11-2|TRBJ2-5
CASSFGMRETQYF
TGTGCCAGCAGCTTCGGGATGAGGGAGACCCAGTACTTC
>-|TRBD2|TRBV4-3|TRBJ2-3
CAWGGALF
TGCGCCTGGGGAGGGGCTTTGTTT
>many|TRBD1|TRBV5-1|TRBJ2-5
CASSASTGGETQYF
TGCGCCAGCAGCGCGTCTACAGGGGGGGAGACCCAGTACTTC
>-|-|TRBV6-1|TRBJ1-2
CASSDGYYGYTF
TGTGCCAGCAGTGATGGGTACTATGGCTACACCTTC
>many|-|TRBV4-2|TRBJ2-2
CASNKGGELFF
TGTGCCAGCAACAAGGGCGGGGAGCTGTTTTTT
>few|-|TRBV7-2|TRBJ1-1
CASSPRSGTYTEAFF
TGTGCCAGCAGCCCACGTTCAGGGACGTACACTGAAGCTTTCTTT
>few|-|TRBV6-1|TRBJ1-2
CASSVFRPALKGEAGYTF
TGTGCCAGCAGTGTGTTTCGGCCAGCCCTCAAAGGAGAGGCCGGCTACACCTTC
>many|-|TRBV7-9|TRBJ2-6
CASSLGGAGANVLTF
TGTGCCAGCAGCTTAGGAGGGGCTGGGGCCAACGTCCTGACTTTC
>-|TRBD1|TRBV28|TRBJ1-2
CASSLVRGINYGYTF
TGTGCCAGCAGTTTAGTCAGGGGGATTAACTATGGCTACACCTTC
>few|-|TRBV7-8|TRBJ2-6
CASSLFVGGGANVLTF
TGTGCCAGCAGCTTATTTGTGGGAGGTGGGGCCAACGTCCTGACTTTC
>-|-|TRBV19|TRBJ2-1
CASSNSGNEQFF
TGTGCCAGTAGTAACAGCGGCAATGAGCAGTTCTTC
>-|-|TRBV4-2|TRBJ1-4
CASSQAGGQQEKLFF
TGTGCCAGCAGCCAAGCGGGGGGGCAGCAGGAAAAACTGTTTTTT
>-|TRBD2|TRBV3-1|TRBJ2-3
CASSQGISGSRTDTQYF
TGTGCCAGCAGCCAGGGTATTAGCGGGAGTAGAACAGATACGCAGTATTTT
>-|TRBD1|TRBV20-1|TRBJ2-7
CSGTDRTDYEQYF
TGCAGTGGCACGGACAGGACCGACTACGAGCAGTACTTC
>many|-|TRBV20-1|TRBJ1-6
CSARDFPALHF
TGCAGTGCTAGAGATTTCCCCGCCCTCCACTTT
>-|TRBD2|TRBV20-1|TRBJ2-5
CSAGTSGETQYF
TGCAGTGCTGGGACTAGCGGAGAGACCCAGTACTTC
>medium-sized|TRBD2|TRBV4-2|TRBJ2-3
CASSRPPSGRARDTQYF
TGTGCCAGCAGCCGCCCCCCCAGCGGGAGGGCCAGGGATACGCAGTATTTT
>many|TRBD1|TRBV6-1|TRBJ2-6
CASTRTGGTSGANVLTF
TGTGCCAGCACCCGGACAGGGGGGACCTCTGGGGCCAACGTCCTGACTTTC
>-|TRBD2|TRBV2|TRBJ2-3
CASTRTRGDTPYF
TGTGCCAGCACTAGGACTAGAGGAGATACGCCGTATTTT
>few|-|TRBV3-1|TRBJ1-5
CASSLTGCNQPQHF
TGTGCCAGCAGCCTAACAGGATGTAATCAGCCCCAGCATTTT
>few|-|TRBV6-2/TRBV6-3|TRBJ1-1
CASWKAGNTEAFF
TGTGCCAGCTGGAAAGCAGGGAACACTGAAGCTTTCTTT
>few|TRBD1|TRBV6-1|TRBJ1-5
CASRTHGTGNQPQHF
TGTGCCAGCAGAACCCACGGGACAGGGAATCAGCCCCAGCATTTT
>-|TRBD2|TRBV7-9|TRBJ2-3
CASSFDRTSLTDTQYF
TGTGCCAGCAGCTTCGACCGGACTAGCCTCACAGATACGCAGTATTTT
>many|TRBD1|TRBV18|TRBJ2-7
CASSPPFLVRTGPYEQYF
TGTGCCAGCTCACCACCGTTTCTGGTTCGGACAGGGCCCTACGAGCAGTACTTC
>-|TRBD2|TRBV7-2|TRBJ2-3
CASSLRASGGNTDTQYF
TGTGCCAGCAGCTTACGCGCTAGCGGGGGGAACACAGATACGCAGTATTTT
>many|-|TRBV29-1|TRBJ2-2
CSGRGDYGELFF
TGCAGCGGTCGAGGGGATTACGGGGAGCTGTTTTTT
>-|TRBD1|TRBV2|TRBJ2-7
CASSLRTGVGEQYF
TGTGCCAGCAGCCTGCGGACAGGTGTTGGCGAGCAGTACTTC
>-|-|TRBV20-1|TRBJ2-5
CSARRQRGLYF
TGCAGTGCTAGACGGCAGCGAGGCCTGTACTTC
>-|-|TRBV15|TRBJ2-1
CATSVMRGFEQFF
TGTGCCACCAGCGTCATGAGAGGTTTTGAGCAGTTCTTC
>-|TRBD2|TRBV20-1|TRBJ2-3
CSARGMVAGTDTQYF
TGCAGTGCTAGAGGGATGGTAGCGGGGACAGATACGCAGTATTTT
>few|TRBD1|TRBV28|TRBJ1-5
CASSSTGVEGNQPQHF
TGTGCCAGCAGTTCAACAGGGGTGGAGGGCAATCAGCCCCAGCATTTT